Presented here are 19 T cell receptor beta chains from one specimen sequenced in a study of blood T cell repertoires in COVID-19. The table came from immunoSEQ multiplex PCR; TCRdb's copy has only in-frame clones and leaves some out. The sample has roughly 170,000 clones; over 65% are singletons. Sequences were obtained from PBMCs or T cells enriched from blood (not recorded which). Receptors originate from a woman in her fifties or sixties who had recovered from COVID-19.

The V and J genes are TRBV7-3 and TRBJ2-3; 13 bases agree with TRBD2. V shed 5 bases, J shed 3 bases, and the junction held 2 bases outside the gene matches. Germline V gives CDR1 SGHTA, CDR2 FQGTGA. This CDR3 comprises 15 residues. CDR3 bases: TGTGCCAGCAGCCAGACTAGCGGGGGGACAGATACGCAGTATTTT. It translates to CASSQTSGGTDTQYF.

The chain uses TRBV5-6 and TRBJ2-5, with 9 bases matching TRBD2. CDR1 is SGHDT, CDR2 YYEEEE, per germline. Trimming took 4 bases from V and 1 from J; bases not matched to a gene: 8. CDR3 length: 16 amino acids. This CDR3 reads CASSLYRLAVQETQYF. Written as DNA, the CDR3 is TGTGCCAGCAGCCTCTACCGACTAGCGGTCCAAGAGACCCAGTACTTC.

V gene TRBV7-9 combines with J gene TRBJ2-1, with 13 bases aligning to TRBD2. The V and J ends lost 5 bases and 10 bases, in that order; junction bases with no gene match: 17. The germline CDR1 and CDR2 sequences are SEHNR and FQNEAQ (reference sequence). The CDR3 runs to 18 residues. The CDR3 bases are TGTGCCAGCAGCCTTGGGTGGACTAGCGGGAGCGATCAACGAGAGCAGTTCTTC. Translating gives CASSLGWTSGSDQREQFF. Filled out from reference TRBV7-9 and TRBJ2-1, the complete variable domain reads DTGVSQNPRHKITKRGQNVTFRCDPISEHNRLYWYRQTLGQGPEFLTYFQNEAQLEKSRLLSDRFSAERPKGSFSTLEIQRTEQGDSAMYLCASSLGWTSGSDQREQFFGPGTRLTVL.

The V gene is TRBV27, the J gene TRBJ1-5; the match to TRBD1 covers 8 bases. From germline, CDR1 is MNHEY and CDR2 SMNVEV (reference sequence). The CDR3 extends over 14 amino acids. The V gene end was trimmed by 10 bases and the J gene end by 3 bases; junction bases not matched to a gene: 8. The CDR3, as DNA: TGTGCCACCTCCCGGGACAGGCACAATCAGCCCCAGCATTTT. As protein: CATSRDRHNQPQHF.

The chain combines TRBV11-2 with TRBJ2-7, with 9 bases that match TRBD2. This CDR3 has 13 amino acids. With V trimmed by 1 base and J by 6 bases, 1 base remained unmatched. From germline, CDR1 is SGHAT and CDR2 FQNNGV. CDR3: CASSLGGRGEQYV. For the CDR3, the DNA is TGTGCCAGCAGCTTAGGCGGGAGGGGCGAGCAGTACGTC.

J is TRBJ1-4 and V is TRBV18; 8 bases map to TRBD1. The germline gives CDR1 KGHSH, CDR2 LQKENI. V lost 3 bases, J lost 9 bases, and 6 bases stayed unmatched. This CDR3 comprises 14 residues. The chain's CDR3 is CASSPGQGYQKLFF. Written as DNA, the CDR3 is TGTGCCAGCTCACCCGGACAGGGATATCAAAAACTGTTTTTT.

The rearrangement joins TRBV15 to TRBJ1-4; weak D call: TRBD1 (6 bases). V gave up 8 bases and J gave up 8 bases, with 15 bases separating them. The CDR3 is 13 amino acids. Germline V gives CDR1 LNHNV, CDR2 YYDKDF (reference sequence). CDR3 region: CATQRGSGEKLFF. Here the CDR3 DNA reads TGTGCCACCCAGAGGGGGTCAGGGGAAAAACTGTTTTTT.

The V gene is TRBV12-3 or TRBV12-4, the J gene TRBJ1-2, with D unclear. There are 13 residues in the CDR3. Trimming removed 1 base from V and 4 bases from J, with 7 bases in between. CDR3: CASSLGLVYGYTF. The CDR3 nucleotides are TGTGCCAGCAGTTTAGGACTGGTCTATGGCTACACCTTC.

This sequence joins TRBV6-5 and TRBJ1-1; possible D gene TRBD1, 5 bases. The CDR3 is made up of 15 amino acids. CDR1 MNHEY and CDR2 SVGAGI come from the germline V gene. V lost 0 bases and J lost 6, with 14 bases in between. The CDR3, as DNA: TGTGCCAGCAGTTACTCCCGCAGGGTGGCGGCTGAAGCTTTCTTT. This encodes CASSYSRRVAAEAFF.

V usage is TRBV28 and J usage is TRBJ1-4; weak D call: TRBD1 (5 bases). Per the germline V gene, CDR1 is MDHEN and CDR2 is SYDVKM. This CDR3 region has 12 residues. Trimming stripped 8 bases from V and 6 bases from J, with 10 bases between. The CDR3 loop is CASGQRDEKLFF. In DNA, the CDR3 is TGTGCCAGCGGACAACGAGATGAAAAACTGTTTTTT.

This sequence joins TRBV6-2 or TRBV6-3 and TRBJ2-1; TRBD2 aligns across 13 bases. The CDR3 runs 15 residues. J was trimmed by 9 bases and V by 6 bases; bases with no gene match: 8. Germline V gene lookup returns CDR1 MNHEY and CDR2 SVGEGT. The CDR3 here is CASSFILAGGSEQFF. As DNA, the CDR3 is TGTGCCAGCAGCTTCATACTAGCGGGAGGGAGTGAGCAGTTCTTC.

This chain joins TRBV6-5 and TRBJ2-3, with TRBD2 matching over 11 bases. The V gene end was trimmed by 6 bases and the J gene end by 3 bases; junction bases not matched to a gene: 5. This CDR3 has 15 residues. Germline V CDR1 and CDR2: MNHEY, SVGAGI. CDR3 region: CASRPTSGDTDTQYF. CDR3 bases: TGTGCCAGCAGACCGACTAGCGGGGATACAGATACGCAGTATTTT.

This clone has just a few counts. J is TRBJ1-2 and V is TRBV19; D is unclear. CDR1 LNHDA and CDR2 SQIVND come from the germline V gene (reference sequence). The CDR3 has 13 residues. The ends were cut back, 3 bases at V and 4 bases at J, with 9 bases in the middle. This chain's CDR3 is CASSIWPPYGYTF. The CDR3, as DNA: TGTGCCAGTAGTATTTGGCCGCCCTATGGCTACACCTTC.

The sample holds a few counts of this clone. This chain joins TRBV6-2 or TRBV6-3 and TRBJ1-5; D unresolved. The CDR3 has 12 residues. From germline, CDR1 is MNHEY and CDR2 SVGEGT. Trimming pared 0 bases from V and 7 bases from J, leaving 4 bases between. CDR3 sequence reads: CASSYSGQPQHF. The DNA of the CDR3 is TGTGCCAGCAGTTACTCGGGCCAGCCCCAGCATTTT.

V gene TRBV19 combines with J gene TRBJ1-1; possible D gene TRBD1, 5 bases. This CDR3 has 14 amino acids. The germline V gene encodes CDR1 LNHDA and CDR2 SQIVND (reference sequence). V gave up 3 bases and J gave up 6 bases, with 14 bases separating them. The CDR3, as DNA: TGTGCCAGTAGTATGGTCCAGGGAGGCGCTGAAGCTTTCTTT. This codes for CASSMVQGGAEAFF.

The V and J genes are TRBV25-1 and TRBJ1-1, with TRBD1 as a possible D gene (5 bases). Germline V CDR1 and CDR2: MGHDK, SYGVNS. The CDR3 runs 13 residues. The V end was cut by 7 bases, the J end by 6 bases, with 15 bases between. The CDR3 is CASKGVGLAEAFF. In nucleotides, the CDR3 is TGTGCCAGCAAAGGGGTAGGTTTGGCTGAAGCTTTCTTT.

The V gene is TRBV7-2, the J gene TRBJ2-1; 10 bases are a match to TRBD2. Germline V lookup: CDR1 SGHTA, CDR2 FQGNSA. With 5 bases clipped from V and 12 bases from J, the junction kept 16 bases outside the gene matches. The CDR3 covers 16 residues. This chain's CDR3 is CASSTTPVTSGDRQFF. The CDR3 coding sequence is TGTGCCAGCAGCACGACGCCGGTCACTAGCGGGGATCGGCAGTTCTTC.

The CDR3 DNA reads TGTGCCAGCAGCGACGCCTCGGACATGAACACTGAAGCTTTCTTT. Residues: CASSDASDMNTEAFF. This chain connects TRBV7-9 to TRBJ1-1, with D possibly TRBD1 on 5 matching bases. Trimming took off 5 bases at V and 0 bases at J, with 13 bases between the two ends. Looked up from germline, CDR1 is SEHNR and CDR2 is FQNEAQ (reference sequence). The CDR3 runs to 15 residues.

The V and J genes are TRBV29-1 and TRBJ1-2, with 7 bases fitting TRBD1. The junction had 5 bases not matched to a gene; V was cut back by 7 bases and J by 3 bases. Germline V gene sequence: CDR1 SQVTM, CDR2 ANQGSEA. The CDR3 consists of 12 residues. Here the CDR3 DNA reads TGCAGCGCCTTCACAGGGGACTATGGCTACACCTTC. It yields the protein CSAFTGDYGYTF.